This is a list of T cell receptor beta chains from one sample in a study of T cells after yellow fever vaccination. TCRdb analysed the 5' RACE reads with MiXCR anew, one entry per CDR3 protein. Of about 510,000 distinct CDR3 sequences in the sample, 20% to 25% were seen once. The sequencing here drew on PBMCs, taken approximately 22 days after the first yellow fever vaccination. The receptors stem from a man younger than 35 who received the YFV17D yellow fever vaccine. CDR3s include the opening cysteine and the closing phenylalanine or tryptophan. D genes are given only for firm matches. Clone size is given for some rows only: seen once, a few or many times, or a class if the clone is expanded.

>TRBJ1-2|TRBV29-1|many|TRBD1
TGCAGCGTCTCCCCACACCTCAGGACAGGGGAAGGCTACACCTTC
CSVSPHLRTGEGYTF
>TRBJ2-3|TRBV5-1|.|.
TGCGCCAGCAGCTTGGGTTCAGACTATAGCACAGATACGCAGTATTTT
CASSLGSDYSTDTQYF
>TRBJ1-1|TRBV12-3/TRBV12-4|.|.
TGTGCCAGCAGTTATTTAGGGGTCACTGAAGCTTTCTTT
CASSYLGVTEAFF
>TRBJ2-3|TRBV5-1|.|.
TGCGCCAGCAGAGGGGACTTTTCTAGCACAGATACGCAGTATTTT
CASRGDFSSTDTQYF
>TRBJ1-1|TRBV20-1|few|TRBD1
TGCAGTGCTAGAGATTTGGCAGGGGGATCGATGAACACTGAAGCTTTCTTT
CSARDLAGGSMNTEAFF
>TRBJ2-2|TRBV23-1|.|TRBD1
TGCGCCACCTCTTCGACAGGGGGGAACGGGGAGCTGTTTTTT
CATSSTGGNGELFF
>TRBJ2-1|TRBV3-1|.|TRBD2
TGTGCCAGCAGCCTCGGACTAGCGGGGACGGAGCAGTTCTTC
CASSLGLAGTEQFF
>TRBJ1-5|TRBV12-3/TRBV12-4|.|.
TGTGCCAGCAGCCGACAGGAAGGACAGCCCCAGCATTTT
CASSRQEGQPQHF
>TRBJ2-3|TRBV14|.|.
TGTGCCAGCAGTTTACCTTCCTACACAGATACGCAGTATTTT
CASSLPSYTDTQYF
>TRBJ2-5|TRBV9|few|.
TGTGCCAGCAGCGCCGCCCCCGGGGAGACCCAGTACTTC
CASSAAPGETQYF
>TRBJ1-2|TRBV5-1|few|TRBD1
TGCGCCAGCAGCAAGGATCCGGGACAGGGGTCTATTTATGGCTACACCTTC
CASSKDPGQGSIYGYTF
>TRBJ2-1|TRBV28|.|.
TGTGCCAGCAGGTTGGACCCGGGACGGCCGTACAATGAGCAGTTCTTC
CASRLDPGRPYNEQFF
>TRBJ2-1|TRBV7-3|.|TRBD2
TGTGCCAGCAGCCCCCCTGGGAGCGGGAGGGCAAATGAGCAGTTCTTC
CASSPPGSGRANEQFF
>TRBJ2-1|TRBV20-1|few|TRBD2
TGCAGTGCGGGACTAGCGGGGCCCGCCTACAATGAGCAGTTCTTC
CSAGLAGPAYNEQFF
>TRBJ1-1|TRBV3-1|.|.
TGTGCCAGCACCCAGACAGGAGGCTATAACACTGAAGCTTTCTTT
CASTQTGGYNTEAFF
>TRBJ2-3|TRBV11-2|few|.
TGTGCCAGCAGCTTTTTGGGCCCGCCAAGCACAGATACGCAGTATTTT
CASSFLGPPSTDTQYF
>TRBJ1-4|TRBV20-1|.|.
TGCAGTGCTAGAGATAACGCCGGGGACGAAAAACTGTTTTTT
CSARDNAGDEKLFF
>TRBJ1-1|TRBV20-1|.|.
TGCAGTGCTAGTGGCGCTGAAGCTTTCTTT
CSASGAEAFF
>TRBJ2-1|TRBV5-1|.|.
TGCGCCAGCAGCTTGGAGGGTTATGAGCAGTTCTTC
CASSLEGYEQFF
>TRBJ2-7|TRBV4-3|few|.
TGCGCCAGCAGCCAAGCGACGGACGCGGGCATCTTTTACGAGCAGTACTTC
CASSQATDAGIFYEQYF
>TRBJ2-1|TRBV18|.|TRBD2
TGTGCCAGCTCACGCGCGAGCCTTAGCGGGGAAGGCGAATACAATGAGCAGTTCTTC
CASSRASLSGEGEYNEQFF
>TRBJ2-7|TRBV3-1|.|.
TGTGCCAGCAGCCAGGTTCGACCCTTACATTACGAGCAGTACTTC
CASSQVRPLHYEQYF
>TRBJ1-4|TRBV15|.|.
TGTGCCACCAGCAGAGAAGGAACAATATTTGAAAAACTGTTTTTT
CATSREGTIFEKLFF
>TRBJ2-2|TRBV7-9|few|.
TGTGCCAGCAGAGCAGCCGGGACGCCGGACGCCGGGGAGCTGTTTTTT
CASRAAGTPDAGELFF
>TRBJ2-5|TRBV9|.|.
TGTGCCAGCAGCCCAGGCGGTTTTGGGACCCAGTACTTC
CASSPGGFGTQYF
>TRBJ1-1|TRBV6-5|few|.
TGTGCCAGCAGTTACTCTCGGGGGAGTAACACTGAAGCTTTCTTT
CASSYSRGSNTEAFF
>TRBJ1-5|TRBV6-2/TRBV6-3|.|.
TGTGCCAGCAGTTATGGGACATGGGATCAGCCCCAGCATTTT
CASSYGTWDQPQHF
>TRBJ1-5|TRBV12-3/TRBV12-4|few|.
TGTGCCAGCAGTTTGATTGGTTTGGGTCAGCCCCAGCATTTT
CASSLIGLGQPQHF
>TRBJ2-1|TRBV7-9|few|.
TGTGCCAGCAGTCAAGCAGGGTTTGGCCTTTGGTATGAGCAGTTCTTC
CASSQAGFGLWYEQFF
>TRBJ1-1|TRBV12-3/TRBV12-4|few|.
TGTGCCAGCAGTTCAACCGGTCCCCGAGCTTTCTTT
CASSSTGPRAFF
>TRBJ1-1|TRBV4-1|.|.
TGCGCCAGCAGCCCTGGAGGGGCAACGGCAACGAACACTGAAGCTTTCTTT
CASSPGGATATNTEAFF
>TRBJ2-1|TRBV5-4|few|TRBD1
TGTGCCAGCAGCCACGGACAGGGGAACAATGAGCAGTTCTTC
CASSHGQGNNEQFF
>TRBJ2-3|TRBV6-1|.|.
TGTGCCAGCAGTGAACCCCCCGGACCAGAGGATACGCAGTATTTT
CASSEPPGPEDTQYF
>TRBJ2-3|TRBV12-3/TRBV12-4|many|.
TGTGCCAGCACCGATTTCGGGGATACGCAGTATTTT
CASTDFGDTQYF
>TRBJ2-7|TRBV5-1|many|TRBD1
TGCGCCAGCAGCCTCCCTGGCGGACAGGGCTCCTACGAGCAGTACTTC
CASSLPGGQGSYEQYF
>TRBJ2-2|TRBV5-6|few|TRBD1
TGTGCCAGCAGCCCCCGGGACAGCTGGGGAACCGGGGAGCTGTTTTTT
CASSPRDSWGTGELFF
>TRBJ1-6|TRBV6-1|once|.
TGTTCCAGCTCCCTCCTAGGGGTCTCCTATAATTCACCCCTCCACTTT
CSSSLLGVSYNSPLHF
>TRBJ1-5|TRBV4-1|many|TRBD1
TGCGCCAGCAGCCGCACACAGGGGAACCAGCCCCAGCATTTT
CASSRTQGNQPQHF
>TRBJ2-2|TRBV24-1|.|.
TGTGCCACCAGTGATATCACCGGGGCCAAGGGTGGTTTGAACACCGGGGAGCTGTTTTTT
CATSDITGAKGGLNTGELFF
>TRBJ1-5|TRBV20-1|.|.
TGCAGTGCTGGCCCCAGGGAGAGCAATCAGCCCCAGCATTTT
CSAGPRESNQPQHF
>TRBJ2-5|TRBV27|.|.
TGTGCCAGCAGCCCGCAGGGGGAGGAAGAGACCCAGTACTTC
CASSPQGEEETQYF
>TRBJ2-3|TRBV3-1|many|TRBD2
TGTGCCAGCAGCCAAGAGGCTAGCGGGGGAACAGATACGCAGTATTTT
CASSQEASGGTDTQYF
>TRBJ2-3|TRBV29-1|few|.
TGCAGCGTTTATTCTCCGGGACACTCCACAGATACGCAGTATTTT
CSVYSPGHSTDTQYF
>TRBJ2-5|TRBV4-1|.|.
TGCGCCAGCAGCCAAGATCCAAGTACCTCCCCCCCCCAAGAGACCCAGTACTTC
CASSQDPSTSPPQETQYF
>TRBJ2-2|TRBV11-2|.|.
TGTGCCAGCAGACGAATTGTGAACACCGGGGAGCTGTTTTTT
CASRRIVNTGELFF
>TRBJ2-1|TRBV12-3/TRBV12-4|.|.
TGTGCCAGCAGTTTCATCTCGGGTGAGCAGTTCTTC
CASSFISGEQFF
>TRBJ2-7|TRBV6-1|few|.
TGTGCCAGCAGTGAGACGACTATCTACGAGCAGTACTTC
CASSETTIYEQYF
>TRBJ1-6|TRBV4-3|.|.
TGCGCCAGCAGCCAAGGAGACAGCATTTATAATTCACCCCTCCACTTT
CASSQGDSIYNSPLHF
>TRBJ1-1|TRBV7-9|.|.
TGTGCCAGCAGACCAAGCCCGAACACTGAAGCTTTCTTT
CASRPSPNTEAFF